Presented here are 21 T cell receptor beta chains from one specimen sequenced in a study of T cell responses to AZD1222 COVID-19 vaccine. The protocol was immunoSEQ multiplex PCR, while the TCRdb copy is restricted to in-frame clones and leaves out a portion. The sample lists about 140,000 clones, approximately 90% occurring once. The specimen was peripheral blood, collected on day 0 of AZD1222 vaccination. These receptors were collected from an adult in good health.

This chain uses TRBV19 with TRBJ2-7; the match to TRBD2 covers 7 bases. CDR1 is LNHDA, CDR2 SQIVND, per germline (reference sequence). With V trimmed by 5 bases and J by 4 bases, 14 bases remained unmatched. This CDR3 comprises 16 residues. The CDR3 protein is CASSSTPAGDPYEQYF. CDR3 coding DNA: TGTGCCAGTAGTTCGACCCCGGCGGGAGATCCGTACGAGCAGTACTTC.

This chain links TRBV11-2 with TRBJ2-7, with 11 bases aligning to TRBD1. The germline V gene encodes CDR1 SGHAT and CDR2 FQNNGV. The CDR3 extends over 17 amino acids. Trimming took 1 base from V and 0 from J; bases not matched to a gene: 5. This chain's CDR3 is CASSLGTGGQSSYEQYF. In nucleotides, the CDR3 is TGTGCCAGCAGCTTAGGGACAGGGGGCCAAAGCTCCTACGAGCAGTACTTC.

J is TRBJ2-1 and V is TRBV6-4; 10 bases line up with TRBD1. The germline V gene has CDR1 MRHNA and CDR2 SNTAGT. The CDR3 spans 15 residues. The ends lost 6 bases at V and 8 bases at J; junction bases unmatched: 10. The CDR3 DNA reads TGTGCCAGCAGCGCGCCGGGACAGGGGAAGGATGAGCAGTTCTTC. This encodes CASSAPGQGKDEQFF.

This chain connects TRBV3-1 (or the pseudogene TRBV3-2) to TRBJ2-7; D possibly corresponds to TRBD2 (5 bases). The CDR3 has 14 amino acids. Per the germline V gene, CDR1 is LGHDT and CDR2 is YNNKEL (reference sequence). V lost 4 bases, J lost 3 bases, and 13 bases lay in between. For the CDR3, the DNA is TGTGCCAGCAGCCGAGGGATGACTAACTACGAGCAGTACTTC. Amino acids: CASSRGMTNYEQYF.

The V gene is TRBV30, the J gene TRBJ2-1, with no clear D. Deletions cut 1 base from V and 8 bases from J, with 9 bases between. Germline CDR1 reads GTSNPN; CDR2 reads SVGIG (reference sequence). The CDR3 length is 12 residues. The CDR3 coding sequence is TGTGCCTGGAGTGGACCTAGGGATGAGCAGTTCTTC. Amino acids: CAWSGPRDEQFF.

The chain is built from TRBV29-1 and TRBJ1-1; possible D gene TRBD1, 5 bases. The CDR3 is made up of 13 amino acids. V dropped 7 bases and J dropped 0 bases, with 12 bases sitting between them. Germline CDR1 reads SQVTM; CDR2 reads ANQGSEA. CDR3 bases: TGCAGCGCCGAACCGGGACTGAACACTGAAGCTTTCTTT. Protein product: CSAEPGLNTEAFF.

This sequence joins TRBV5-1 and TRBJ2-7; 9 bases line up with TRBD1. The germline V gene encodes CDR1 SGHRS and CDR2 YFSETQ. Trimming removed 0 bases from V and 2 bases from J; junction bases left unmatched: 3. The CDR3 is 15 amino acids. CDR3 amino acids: CASSLAGQGTYEQYF. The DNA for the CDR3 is TGCGCCAGCAGCTTGGCTGGACAGGGGACCTACGAGCAGTACTTC.

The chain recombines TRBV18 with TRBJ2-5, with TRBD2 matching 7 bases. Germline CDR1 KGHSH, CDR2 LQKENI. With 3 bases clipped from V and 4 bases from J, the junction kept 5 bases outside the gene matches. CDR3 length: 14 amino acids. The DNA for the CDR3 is TGTGCCAGCTCACCGCGGGAGAACGGAGAGACCCAGTACTTC. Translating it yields CASSPRENGETQYF.

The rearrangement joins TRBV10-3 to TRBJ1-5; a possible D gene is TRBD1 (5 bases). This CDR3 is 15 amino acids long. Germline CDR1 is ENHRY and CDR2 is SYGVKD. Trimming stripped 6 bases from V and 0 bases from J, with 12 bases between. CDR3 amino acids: CAISLTENSNQPQHF. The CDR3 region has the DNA TGTGCCATCAGCTTGACAGAGAATAGCAATCAGCCCCAGCATTTT.

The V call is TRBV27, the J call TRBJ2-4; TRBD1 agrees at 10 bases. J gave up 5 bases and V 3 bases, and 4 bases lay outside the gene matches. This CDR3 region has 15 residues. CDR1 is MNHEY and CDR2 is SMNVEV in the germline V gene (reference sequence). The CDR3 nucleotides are TGTGCCAGCAGTTTGGAAGGGACAGGGGAAAACATTCAGTACTTC. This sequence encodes CASSLEGTGENIQYF.

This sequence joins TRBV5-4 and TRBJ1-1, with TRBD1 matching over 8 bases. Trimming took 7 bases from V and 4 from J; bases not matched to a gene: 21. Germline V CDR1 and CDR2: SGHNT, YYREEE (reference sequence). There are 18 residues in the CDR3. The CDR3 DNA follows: TGTGCCAGCGTCCCGCCTCCAGGGGGCCATCTCCTAGGCACTGAAGCTTTCTTT. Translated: CASVPPPGGHLLGTEAFF.

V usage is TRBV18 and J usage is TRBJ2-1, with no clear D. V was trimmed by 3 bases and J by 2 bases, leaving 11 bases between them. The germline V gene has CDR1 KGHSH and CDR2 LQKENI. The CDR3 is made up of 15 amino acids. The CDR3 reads CASSPGTGPYNEQFF. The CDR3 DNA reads TGTGCCAGCTCACCTGGAACCGGTCCCTACAATGAGCAGTTCTTC.

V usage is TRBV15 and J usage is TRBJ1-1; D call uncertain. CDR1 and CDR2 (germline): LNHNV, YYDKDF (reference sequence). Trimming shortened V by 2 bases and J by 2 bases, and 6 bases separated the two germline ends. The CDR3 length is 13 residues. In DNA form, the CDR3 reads TGTGCCACCAGCAGAAGGGTTAACACTGAAGCTTTCTTT. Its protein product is CATSRRVNTEAFF. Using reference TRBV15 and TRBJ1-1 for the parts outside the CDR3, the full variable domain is DAMVIQNPRYQVTQFGKPVTLSCSQTLNHNVMYWYQQKSSQAPKLLFHYYDKDFNNEADTPDNFQSRRPNTSFCFLDIRSPGLGDTAMYLCATSRRVNTEAFFGQGTRLTVV.

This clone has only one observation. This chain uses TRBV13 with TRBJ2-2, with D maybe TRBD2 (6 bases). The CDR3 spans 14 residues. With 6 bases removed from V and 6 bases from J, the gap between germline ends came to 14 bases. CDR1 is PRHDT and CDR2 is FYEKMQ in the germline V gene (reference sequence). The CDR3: CASSLRGRAGELFF. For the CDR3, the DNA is TGTGCCAGCAGTTTGCGGGGCCGAGCCGGGGAGCTGTTTTTT. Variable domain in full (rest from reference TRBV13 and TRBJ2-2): AAGVIQSPRHLIKEKRETATLKCYPIPRHDTVYWYQQGPGQDPQFLISFYEKMQSDKGSIPDRFSAQQFSDYHSELNMSSLELGDSALYFCASSLRGRAGELFFGEGSRLTVL.

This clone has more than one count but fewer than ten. As DNA, the CDR3 is TGTGCCAGCAGCGGGGGGGATTCACCCCTCCACTTT. Its translation: CASSGGDSPLHF. The J gene is TRBJ1-6, the V gene TRBV9; TRBD1 is a possible D gene (5 bases). The CDR3 extends over 12 amino acids. Germline V gene lookup returns CDR1 SGDLS and CDR2 YYNGEE. The V gene lost 3 bases and the J gene lost 8 bases, with 6 bases spanning the gap.

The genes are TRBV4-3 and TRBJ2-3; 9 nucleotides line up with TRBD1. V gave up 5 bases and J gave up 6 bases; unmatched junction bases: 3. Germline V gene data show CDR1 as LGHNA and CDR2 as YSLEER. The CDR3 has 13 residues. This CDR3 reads CASSGDRADTQYF. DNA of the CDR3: TGCGCCAGCAGCGGGGACAGGGCGGATACGCAGTATTTT.

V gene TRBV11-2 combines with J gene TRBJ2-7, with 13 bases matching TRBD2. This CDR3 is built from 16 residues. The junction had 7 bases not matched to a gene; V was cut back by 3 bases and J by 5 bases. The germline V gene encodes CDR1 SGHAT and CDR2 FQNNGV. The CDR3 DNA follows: TGTGCCAGCAGCTTCCCGACTAGCGGGAGGTACAACGAGCAGTACTTC. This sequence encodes CASSFPTSGRYNEQYF. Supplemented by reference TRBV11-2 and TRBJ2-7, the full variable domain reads EAGVAQSPRYKIIEKRQSVAFWCNPISGHATLYWYQQILGQGPKLLIQFQNNGVVDDSQLPKDRFSAERLKGVDSTLKIQPAKLEDSAVYLCASSFPTSGRYNEQYFGPGTRLTVT.

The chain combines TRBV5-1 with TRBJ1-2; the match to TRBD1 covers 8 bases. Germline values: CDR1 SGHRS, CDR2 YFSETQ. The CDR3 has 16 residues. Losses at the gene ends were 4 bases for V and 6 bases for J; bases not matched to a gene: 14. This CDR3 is CASSSGQGRNGDGYTF. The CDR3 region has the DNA TGCGCCAGCAGCAGTGGACAGGGTAGAAACGGGGATGGCTACACCTTC.

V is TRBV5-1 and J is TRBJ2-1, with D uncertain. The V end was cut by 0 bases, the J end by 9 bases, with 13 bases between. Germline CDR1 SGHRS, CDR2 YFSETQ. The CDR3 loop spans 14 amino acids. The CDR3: CASSLDSFYGEQFF. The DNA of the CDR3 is TGCGCCAGCAGCTTGGACTCTTTTTATGGTGAGCAGTTCTTC.

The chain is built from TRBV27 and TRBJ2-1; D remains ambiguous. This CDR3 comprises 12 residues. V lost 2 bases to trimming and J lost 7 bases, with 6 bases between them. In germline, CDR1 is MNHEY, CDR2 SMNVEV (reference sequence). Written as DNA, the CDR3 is TGTGCCAGCAGTTTACCCCCTAATGAGCAGTTCTTC. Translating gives CASSLPPNEQFF.

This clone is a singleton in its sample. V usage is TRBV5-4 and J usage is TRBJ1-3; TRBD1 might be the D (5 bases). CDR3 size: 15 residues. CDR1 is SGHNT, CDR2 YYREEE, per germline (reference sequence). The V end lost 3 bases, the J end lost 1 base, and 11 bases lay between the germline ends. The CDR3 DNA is TGTGCCAGCAGCTATAGCAGGGAGTCTGGAAACACCATATATTTT. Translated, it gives CASSYSRESGNTIYF.